The 5 T cell receptor beta chains in this list originate from one sample, sequenced in a study of T cells in Graves' hyperthyroidism and ophthalmopathy. From RNA transcripts, TCR beta CDR3 regions were amplified. HTBI primers drove first-round RT-PCR of the TCR CDR3. TCRdb re-derived calls from the multiplex PCR reads in MiXCR, one entry per CDR3 protein. The sample has roughly 500,000 distinct CDR3 sequences; less than 25% are singletons. Sequenced: blood. The receptors here all came from a woman in her 70s with Graves' ophthalmopathy.

This clonotype was detected many times. This chain connects TRBV11-2 to TRBJ2-1; no reliable D call. The CDR3 consists of 14 residues. Trimming stripped 0 bases from V and 8 bases from J, with 11 bases between. CDR1 and CDR2 from the germline V gene are SGHAT and FQNNGV. CDR3 sequence reads: CASSLDLIRDEQFF. The CDR3 DNA is TGTGCCAGCAGCTTAGATCTAATTCGGGATGAGCAGTTCTTC.

This clonotype was detected only a few times. J is TRBJ2-7 and V is TRBV3-1; D call uncertain. This CDR3 has 11 amino acids. The germline V gene encodes CDR1 LGHDT and CDR2 YNNKEL (reference sequence). The ends were cut back, 6 bases at V and 6 bases at J, with 9 bases in the middle. CDR3 amino acids: CASRDLGEQYF. The CDR3, as DNA: TGTGCCAGCAGAGACCTAGGCGAGCAGTACTTC.

This clonotype has a handful of counts. This chain connects TRBV29-1 to TRBJ2-7; 8 positions agree with TRBD2. The CDR3 runs to 13 residues. V trimming: 7 bases; J trimming: 0 bases; junction bases outside the gene matches: 5. The germline CDR1 and CDR2 sequences are SQVTM and ANQGSEA. In nucleotides, the CDR3 is TGCAGCGCAAGGACTAGCCCCTCCTACGAGCAGTACTTC. It codes for CSARTSPSYEQYF.

There are many counts of this clonotype. The V gene is TRBV11-2, the J gene TRBJ2-7, with D perhaps matching TRBD1 or TRBD2 (5 bases each). The CDR3 contains 14 residues. Trimming shortened V by 7 bases and J by 2 bases, and 15 bases separated the two germline ends. The germline gives CDR1 SGHAT, CDR2 FQNNGV. The CDR3 DNA sequence: TGTGCCAGCACCACCGGGGCAGTTGCCTACGAGCAGTACTTC. Amino acid sequence: CASTTGAVAYEQYF.

This clonotype has a count of ten or more. The gene calls are TRBV5-1 and TRBJ2-1; 14 bases match TRBD2. With V trimmed by 6 bases and J by 8 bases, 7 bases remained unmatched. Germline CDR1 is SGHRS and CDR2 is YFSETQ. The CDR3 totals 15 residues. CDR3 nucleotides: TGCGCCAGCAACCTCGGGACTAGCGGGAGTGATGAGCAGTTCTTC. Encoded protein: CASNLGTSGSDEQFF.